This T cell receptor (beta chain) stems from a study of cytomegalovirus exposure and HLA in healthy donors. Whole-study results and caveats: What was likely a sequencing artifact was a cluster of highly shared sequence variants.

The PCR ran on 60 Vbeta and 13 Jbeta primers. The protocol was immunoSEQ multiplex PCR, while the TCRdb copy is restricted to in-frame clones and leaves out a portion. The table lists about 170,000 clones, under 85% of them singletons. V lost 7 bases and J 3 bases, leaving 10 bases between the germline ends. The germline gives CDR1 MGHDK, CDR2 SYGVNS. This CDR3 comprises 12 residues. This clone was seen more than once but under ten times. What it binds is unknown. Sequencing used PBMCs. The sequence was collected from a woman aged 18-35 years in good health and CMV-seropositive. The chain employs TRBV25-1 and TRBJ2-7; D is ambiguous. This CDR3 reads CASKIEIYEQYF. The CDR3 DNA sequence: TGTGCCAGCAAAATCGAGATCTACGAGCAGTACTTC.